This TCR beta chain derives from a study of blood T cell repertoires in COVID-19. The wider study: Specimens from acute and convalescent COVID-19 originated in the United States, Italy and Spain. PBMCs, B-cell-depleted T cells, or T cells were the source of the cDNA or gDNA that made up the material.

Germline V gives CDR1 LGHNA, CDR2 YNFKEQ. The CDR3 contains 15 residues. V was cut by 0 bases and J by 6 bases, with 12 bases left in between. The table came from immunoSEQ multiplex PCR; TCRdb's copy has only in-frame clones and leaves some out. The sample yields around 250,000 clones, less than 90% seen once. The sample was peripheral blood. This rearrangement joins TRBV4-2 to TRBJ1-5; D is unclear. The receptor's source is a woman aged 35 to 49 who had recovered from COVID-19. Written as DNA, the CDR3 is TGTGCCAGCAGCCAAGATGAAGGCGGGAGTCAGCCCCAGCATTTT. As protein: CASSQDEGGSQPQHF.